The rows below give T cell receptor beta chains drawn from one sample of a study of blood T cell repertoires in COVID-19. Repertoires were generated with immunoSEQ multiplex PCR, while TCRdb's copy carries only in-frame clones and drops some. This table holds about 100,000 clones, around 85% found once. The sample consisted of peripheral blood. All receptors come from a human donor in a cohort sampled during active COVID-19. CDR3s include the opening cysteine and the closing phenylalanine or tryptophan. Each record gives: V gene, clone size, J gene, D gene, CDR3 DNA, CDR3 protein. A D gene is named only where the DNA matches it firmly. Size tells how often a clone was seen (once, few, many) or the class of an expanded clone, and some rows leave it out.

TRBV5-4	-	TRBJ2-3	-	TGTGCCAGCAGCTTTGGGGGGTTAGTCACAGATACGCAGTATTTT	CASSFGGLVTDTQYF
TRBV5-1	-	TRBJ2-7	TRBD2	TGCGCCAGCAGCTACGAGACTAGCGGGAGGGCGGGGCAGTACTTC	CASSYETSGRAGQYF
TRBV6-6	-	TRBJ1-2	-	TGTGCCAGCTTCTCGGGGACTTATGGCTACACCTTC	CASFSGTYGYTF
TRBV5-4	-	TRBJ1-2	TRBD1	TGTGCCAGCAGCTTGGTTAGGCCAGGGGGGTTGAGCTACACCTTC	CASSLVRPGGLSYTF
TRBV20-1	-	TRBJ2-7	TRBD1	TGCAGTGCAAGGACAGGGGACCGGCAGTACTTC	CSARTGDRQYF
TRBV7-8	-	TRBJ1-5	TRBD1	TGTGCCAGCAGCAACGACAGGGGGCGGAGCAATCAGCCCCAGCATTTT	CASSNDRGRSNQPQHF
TRBV6-5	few	TRBJ1-2	-	TGTGCCAGCAGTCCCCCCGAGGGCCCTCGAGGCTACACCTTC	CASSPPEGPRGYTF
TRBV7-2	-	TRBJ2-3	TRBD2	TGTGCCAGCAGCATTCCCGGGACTAGCGGGGCGGATACGCAGTATTTT	CASSIPGTSGADTQYF
TRBV19	-	TRBJ2-2	TRBD2	TGTGCCAGTAGTATCGGGCGGGAGGACACCGGGGAGCTGTTTTTT	CASSIGREDTGELFF
TRBV5-1	-	TRBJ2-7	-	TGCGCCAGCAGCTTGGAACAGGGTTACGAGCAGTACTTC	CASSLEQGYEQYF
TRBV7-6	-	TRBJ2-1	-	TGTGCCAGCAGCTTACGACAGAACTCCTACAATGAGCAGTTCTTC	CASSLRQNSYNEQFF
TRBV9	few	TRBJ2-2	-	TGTGCCAGCAGCCAGGACAGAGCACCAACCGGGGAGCTGTTTTTT	CASSQDRAPTGELFF
TRBV12-5	-	TRBJ2-7	TRBD2	TGTGCTAGTGGTTACCGGGGGGCCTACGAGCAGTACTTC	CASGYRGAYEQYF
TRBV3-1/TRBV3-2	-	TRBJ2-7	TRBD1	TGTGCCAGCAGCCCAATCGGGACAGTACTATACGAGCAGTACTTC	CASSPIGTVLYEQYF
TRBV5-1	-	TRBJ1-2	TRBD1	TGCGCCAGCAGCTTGGTAGGGGGCAACTATGGCTACACCTTC	CASSLVGGNYGYTF
TRBV28	-	TRBJ1-1	-	TGTGCCAGCAGTGAAAGAAGGAGGGTCACTGAAGCTTTCTTT	CASSERRRVTEAFF
TRBV7-7	-	TRBJ2-5	TRBD2	TGTGCTAGCAGCCCCCAACCGGGACTAGCGTTAGAGACCCAGTACTTC	CASSPQPGLALETQYF
TRBV5-1	-	TRBJ1-4	-	TGCGCCAGCCGACAAAGCGACAGAGAAAAACTGTTTTTT	CASRQSDREKLFF
TRBV9	-	TRBJ2-2	-	TGTGCCAGCAGCGTTTATTTTTCCGGGGAGCTGTTTTTT	CASSVYFSGELFF
TRBV2	-	TRBJ1-1	-	TGTGCCAGCAAAAACTGGGGGCTTGAGAAGAACACTGAAGCTTTCTTT	CASKNWGLEKNTEAFF
TRBV5-5	-	TRBJ2-1	TRBD2	TGTGCCAGCAGCTTGGGTGGGCTAGCGGGAACCGATGAGCAGTTCTTC	CASSLGGLAGTDEQFF
TRBV6-2/TRBV6-3	-	TRBJ1-1	-	TGTGCCAGCAGTTACGGCACATCCAACACTGAAGCTTTCTTT	CASSYGTSNTEAFF
TRBV30	few	TRBJ2-7	-	TGTGCCTGGAAACAGAGTTACGAGCAGTACTTC	CAWKQSYEQYF
TRBV11-3	-	TRBJ2-6	-	TGTGCCAGCAGCTCATCCAGGGGTTCTGGGGCCAACGTCCTGACTTTC	CASSSSRGSGANVLTF
TRBV6-4	once	TRBJ2-2	-	TGTGCCAGCAGTCCTAGAACCACCGGGGAGCTGTTTTTT	CASSPRTTGELFF
TRBV7-9	many	TRBJ1-6	TRBD1	TGTGCCAGCAGCTTAGGGGCCGGGACAGGGCGCTCACCCCTCCACTTT	CASSLGAGTGRSPLHF
TRBV7-9	-	TRBJ2-3	TRBD1	TGTGCCAGCAGCCAAGGGGTCGGACAGGGGGCCGCAGATACGCAGTATTTT	CASSQGVGQGAADTQYF
TRBV6-2/TRBV6-3	-	TRBJ1-1	-	TGTGCCAGCAGTCCCGGGGGACCCCGATGGGTTGCTTTCTTT	CASSPGGPRWVAFF
TRBV12-5	-	TRBJ2-7	TRBD2	TGTGCTAGTGGTTGGTTAGCGGGGGGCCTCCTCTACGAGCAGTACTTC	CASGWLAGGLLYEQYF
TRBV2	-	TRBJ1-5	-	TGTGCCAGCGCAGACACGGGGGACAATCAGCCCCAGCATTTT	CASADTGDNQPQHF
TRBV2	-	TRBJ2-1	TRBD2	TGTGCCAGCAGTGAAGGGACTAGCTTTTGGAATGAGCAGTTCTTC	CASSEGTSFWNEQFF
TRBV6-5	-	TRBJ2-1	TRBD2	TGTGCCAGCAGTCGAACTAGCGCGGAATACAATGAGCAGTTCTTC	CASSRTSAEYNEQFF
TRBV11-2	-	TRBJ2-1	-	TGTGCCAGCAGCTTAGACGGCGGATGGGCGGACTTTAATGAGCAGTTCTTC	CASSLDGGWADFNEQFF